This T cell receptor beta chain was identified in a study of T cell responses to AZD1222 COVID-19 vaccine. The CDR3 totals 13 residues. Trimming stripped 5 bases from V and 8 bases from J, with 12 bases between. Germline V gives CDR1 SGHVS, CDR2 FNYEAQ. This table comes from immunoSEQ multiplex PCR, and its TCRdb copy is limited to in-frame clones, with some not included. The sample records more than 80,000 clones, almost 90% being singletons. General study points: Samples come after the peak T cell response, not at day 14.

Notes on this clone: What it binds is not known.

V is TRBV7-6 and J is TRBJ1-4; possibly TRBD1 for D (5 bases). Sequencing was performed on peripheral blood, taken on day 0 of MenACWY control vaccination. This sequence originates from an adult in good health. Here the CDR3 reads CASSPGGNEKLFF. The CDR3 DNA reads as TGTGCCAGCAGCCCCGGGGGAAACGAAAAACTGTTTTTT. Supplemented by reference TRBV7-6 and TRBJ1-4, the full variable domain reads GAGVSQSPRYKVTKRGQDVALRCDPISGHVSLYWYRQALGQGPEFLTYFNYEAQQDKSGLPNDRFSAERPEGSISTLTIQRTEQRDSAMYRCASSPGGNEKLFFGSGTQLSVL.